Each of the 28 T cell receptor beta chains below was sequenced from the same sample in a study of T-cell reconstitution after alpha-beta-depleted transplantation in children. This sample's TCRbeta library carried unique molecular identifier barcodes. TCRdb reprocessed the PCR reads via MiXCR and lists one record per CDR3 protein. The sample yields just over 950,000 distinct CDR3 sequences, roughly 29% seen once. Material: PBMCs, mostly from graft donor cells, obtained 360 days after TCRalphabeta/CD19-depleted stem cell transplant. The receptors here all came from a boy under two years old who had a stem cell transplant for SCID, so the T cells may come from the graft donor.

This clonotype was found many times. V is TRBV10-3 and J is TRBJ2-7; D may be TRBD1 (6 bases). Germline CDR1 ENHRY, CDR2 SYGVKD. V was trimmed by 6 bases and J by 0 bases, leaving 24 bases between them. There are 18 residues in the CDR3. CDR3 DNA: TGTGCCATCAGAGGGAGTTATAATACCAGGGGAAGCTCCTACGAGCAGTACTTC. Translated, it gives CAIRGSYNTRGSSYEQYF.

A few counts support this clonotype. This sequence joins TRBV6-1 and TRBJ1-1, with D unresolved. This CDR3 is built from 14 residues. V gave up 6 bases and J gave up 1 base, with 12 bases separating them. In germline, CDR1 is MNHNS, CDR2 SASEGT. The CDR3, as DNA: TGTGCCAGCAGCCGCAAAGGCGCGAACACTGAAGCTTTCTTT. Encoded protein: CASSRKGANTEAFF.

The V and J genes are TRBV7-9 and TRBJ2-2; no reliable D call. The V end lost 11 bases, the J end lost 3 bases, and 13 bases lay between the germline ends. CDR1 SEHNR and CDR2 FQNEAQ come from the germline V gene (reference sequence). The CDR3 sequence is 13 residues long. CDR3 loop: CAGPPQDTGELFF. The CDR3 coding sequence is TGTGCCGGTCCTCCGCAGGACACCGGGGAGCTGTTTTTT.

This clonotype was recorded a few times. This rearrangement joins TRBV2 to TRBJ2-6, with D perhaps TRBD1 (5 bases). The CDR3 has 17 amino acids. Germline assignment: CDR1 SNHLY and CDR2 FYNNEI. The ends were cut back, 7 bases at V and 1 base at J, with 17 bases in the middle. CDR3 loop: CASTLQDFISGANVLTF. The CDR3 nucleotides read TGTGCCAGCACCCTACAGGATTTCATATCTGGGGCCAACGTCCTGACTTTC.

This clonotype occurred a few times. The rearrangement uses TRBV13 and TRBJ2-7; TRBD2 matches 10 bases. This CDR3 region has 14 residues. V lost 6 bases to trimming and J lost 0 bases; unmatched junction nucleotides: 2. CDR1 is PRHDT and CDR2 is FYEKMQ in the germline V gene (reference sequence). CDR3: CASRASGGSYEQYF. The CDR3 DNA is TGTGCCAGCAGAGCTAGCGGGGGCTCCTACGAGCAGTACTTC.

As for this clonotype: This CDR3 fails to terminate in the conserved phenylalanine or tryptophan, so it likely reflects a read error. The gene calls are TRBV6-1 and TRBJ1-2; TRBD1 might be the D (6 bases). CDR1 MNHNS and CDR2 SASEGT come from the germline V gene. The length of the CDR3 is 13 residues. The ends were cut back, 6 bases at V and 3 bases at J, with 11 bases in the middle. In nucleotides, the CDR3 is TGTGCCAGCAGACGGACAGTTCACTATGGCTACACCTGC. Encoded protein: CASRRTVHYGYTC.

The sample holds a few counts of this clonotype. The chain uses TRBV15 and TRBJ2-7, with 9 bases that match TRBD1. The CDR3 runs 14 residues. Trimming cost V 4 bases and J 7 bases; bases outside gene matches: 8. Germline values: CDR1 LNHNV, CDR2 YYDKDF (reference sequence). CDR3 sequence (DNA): TGTGCCACCAGCATAGACAGGGGGACAGGGGAGCAGTACTTC. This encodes CATSIDRGTGEQYF.

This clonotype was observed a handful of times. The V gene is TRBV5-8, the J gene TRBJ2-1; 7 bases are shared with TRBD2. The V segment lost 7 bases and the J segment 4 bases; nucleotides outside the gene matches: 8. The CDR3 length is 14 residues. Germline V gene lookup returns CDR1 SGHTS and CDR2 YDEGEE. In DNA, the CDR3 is TGTGCCAGCCCTGCTTGGACTAGATACAATGAGCAGTTCTTC. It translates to CASPAWTRYNEQFF.

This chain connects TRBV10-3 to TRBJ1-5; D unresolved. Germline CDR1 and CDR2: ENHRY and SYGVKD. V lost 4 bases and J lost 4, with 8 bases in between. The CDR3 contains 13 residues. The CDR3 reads CAISVEINQPQHF. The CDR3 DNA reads TGTGCCATCAGTGTAGAGATTAATCAGCCCCAGCATTTT.

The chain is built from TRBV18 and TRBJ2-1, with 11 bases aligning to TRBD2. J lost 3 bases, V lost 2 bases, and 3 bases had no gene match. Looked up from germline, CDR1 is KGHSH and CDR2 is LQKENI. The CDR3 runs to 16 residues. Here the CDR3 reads CASSPIGTSGYNEQFF. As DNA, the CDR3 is TGTGCCAGCTCACCAATCGGGACTAGCGGCTACAATGAGCAGTTCTTC.

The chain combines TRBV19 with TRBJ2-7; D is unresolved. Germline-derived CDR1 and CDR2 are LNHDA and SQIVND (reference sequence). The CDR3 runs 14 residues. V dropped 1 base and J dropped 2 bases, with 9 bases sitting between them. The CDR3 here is CASSIAGRTYEQYF. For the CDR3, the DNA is TGTGCCAGTAGTATAGCCGGACGGACCTACGAGCAGTACTTC.

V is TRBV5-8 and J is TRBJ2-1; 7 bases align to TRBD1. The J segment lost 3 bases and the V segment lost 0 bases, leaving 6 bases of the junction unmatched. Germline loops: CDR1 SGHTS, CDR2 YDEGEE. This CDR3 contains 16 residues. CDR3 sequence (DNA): TGTGCCAGCAGCTTGGCTGGCAGGGGGTTCTACAATGAGCAGTTCTTC. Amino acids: CASSLAGRGFYNEQFF.

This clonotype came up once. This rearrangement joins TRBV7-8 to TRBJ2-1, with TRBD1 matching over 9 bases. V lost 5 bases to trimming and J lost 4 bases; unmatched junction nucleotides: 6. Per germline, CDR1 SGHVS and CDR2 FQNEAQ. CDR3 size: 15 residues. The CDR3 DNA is TGTGCCAGCAGCGAATTTGGACAGGGGTACAATGAGCAGTTCTTC. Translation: CASSEFGQGYNEQFF.

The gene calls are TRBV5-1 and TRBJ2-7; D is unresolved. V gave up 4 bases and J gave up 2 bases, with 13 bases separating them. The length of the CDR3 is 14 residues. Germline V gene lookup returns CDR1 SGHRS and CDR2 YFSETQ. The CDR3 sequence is CASSLLGITYEQYF. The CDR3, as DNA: TGCGCCAGCAGCCTTCTGGGGATTACCTACGAGCAGTACTTC.

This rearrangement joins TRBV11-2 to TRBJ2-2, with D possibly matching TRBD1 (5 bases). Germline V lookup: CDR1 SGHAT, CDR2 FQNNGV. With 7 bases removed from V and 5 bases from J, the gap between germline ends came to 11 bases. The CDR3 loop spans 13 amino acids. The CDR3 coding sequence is TGTGCCAGCACCAGGGTTGTGACCGGGGAGCTGTTTTTT. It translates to CASTRVVTGELFF.

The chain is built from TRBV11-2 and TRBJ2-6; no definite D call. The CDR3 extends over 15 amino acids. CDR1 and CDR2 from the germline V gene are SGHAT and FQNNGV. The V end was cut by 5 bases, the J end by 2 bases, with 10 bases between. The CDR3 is CASSRRSAGANVLTF. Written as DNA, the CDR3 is TGTGCCAGCAGCCGAAGGTCGGCTGGGGCCAACGTCCTGACTTTC.

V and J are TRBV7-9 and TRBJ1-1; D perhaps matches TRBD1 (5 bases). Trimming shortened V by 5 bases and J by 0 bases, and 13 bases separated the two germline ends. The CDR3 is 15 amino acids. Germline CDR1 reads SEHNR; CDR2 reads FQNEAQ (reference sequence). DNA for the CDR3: TGTGCCAGCAGCGCACAACAGGTAATGAACACTGAAGCTTTCTTT. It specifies CASSAQQVMNTEAFF.

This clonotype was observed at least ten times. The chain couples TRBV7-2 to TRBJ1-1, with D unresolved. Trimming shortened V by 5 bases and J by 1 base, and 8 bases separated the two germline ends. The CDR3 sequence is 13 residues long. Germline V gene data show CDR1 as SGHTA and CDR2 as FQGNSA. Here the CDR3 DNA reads TGTGCCAGCAGCCCCCAGCAGAACACTGAAGCTTTCTTT. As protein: CASSPQQNTEAFF.

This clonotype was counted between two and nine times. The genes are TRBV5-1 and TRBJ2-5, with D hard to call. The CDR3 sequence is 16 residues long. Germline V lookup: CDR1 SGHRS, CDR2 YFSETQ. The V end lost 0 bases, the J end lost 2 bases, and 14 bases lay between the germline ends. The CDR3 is CASSLAAPNSQETQYF. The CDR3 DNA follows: TGCGCCAGCAGCTTGGCAGCCCCGAATAGTCAAGAGACCCAGTACTTC.

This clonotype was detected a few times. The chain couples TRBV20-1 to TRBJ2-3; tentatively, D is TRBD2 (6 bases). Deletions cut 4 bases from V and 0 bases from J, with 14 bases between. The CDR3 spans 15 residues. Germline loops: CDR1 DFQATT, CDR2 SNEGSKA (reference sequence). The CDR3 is CSATKTRLSTDTQYF. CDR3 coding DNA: TGCAGTGCTACCAAGACTAGGCTCAGCACAGATACGCAGTATTTT.

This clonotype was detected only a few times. The CDR3 here is CASRQAGNTEAFF. The CDR3 DNA is TGTGCCAGCAGACAGGCTGGGAACACTGAAGCTTTCTTT. The chain couples TRBV7-9 to TRBJ1-1; a possible D gene is TRBD1 (5 bases). The germline V gene encodes CDR1 SEHNR and CDR2 FQNEAQ (reference sequence). The CDR3 runs 13 residues. V was trimmed by 6 bases and J by 1 base, leaving 9 bases between them.

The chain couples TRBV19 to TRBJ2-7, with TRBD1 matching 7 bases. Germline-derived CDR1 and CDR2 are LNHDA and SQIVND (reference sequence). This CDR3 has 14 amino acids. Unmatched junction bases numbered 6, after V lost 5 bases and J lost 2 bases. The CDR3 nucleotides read TGTGCCAGTAGTTCAGCAGGGGGACCCTACGAGCAGTACTTC. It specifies CASSSAGGPYEQYF.

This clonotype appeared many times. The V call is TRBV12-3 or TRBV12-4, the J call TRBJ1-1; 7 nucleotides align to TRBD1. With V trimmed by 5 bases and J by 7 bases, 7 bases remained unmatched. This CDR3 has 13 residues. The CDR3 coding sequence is TGTGCCAGCAGTCCTCAGGGGGTTGGTGAAGCTTTCTTT. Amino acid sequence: CASSPQGVGEAFF.

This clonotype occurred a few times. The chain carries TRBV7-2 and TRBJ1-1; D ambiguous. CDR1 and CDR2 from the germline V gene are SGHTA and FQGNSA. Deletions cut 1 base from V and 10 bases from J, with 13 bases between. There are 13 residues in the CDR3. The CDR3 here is CASSLVPQGGAFF. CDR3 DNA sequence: TGTGCCAGCAGCTTAGTGCCCCAAGGCGGAGCTTTCTTT.

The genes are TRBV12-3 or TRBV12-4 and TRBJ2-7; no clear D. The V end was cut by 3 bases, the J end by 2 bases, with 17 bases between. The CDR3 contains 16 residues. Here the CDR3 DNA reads TGTGCCAGCAGTTTGCGCTCCCCGGAGAGGACCTACGAGCAGTACTTC. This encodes CASSLRSPERTYEQYF.

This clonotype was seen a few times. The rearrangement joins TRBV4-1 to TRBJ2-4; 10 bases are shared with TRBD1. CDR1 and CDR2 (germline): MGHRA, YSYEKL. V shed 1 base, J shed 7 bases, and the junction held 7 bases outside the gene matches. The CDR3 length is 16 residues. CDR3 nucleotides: TGCGCCAGCAGCCAAGCGGACAGGGGGGTCGGGAACATTCAGTACTTC. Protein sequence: CASSQADRGVGNIQYF.

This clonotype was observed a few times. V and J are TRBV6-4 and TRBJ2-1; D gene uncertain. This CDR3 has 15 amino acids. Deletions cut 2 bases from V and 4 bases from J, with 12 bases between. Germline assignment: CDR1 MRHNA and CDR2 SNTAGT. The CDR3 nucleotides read TGTGCCAGCAGTGACAGCCAACGTAGTTACAATGAGCAGTTCTTC. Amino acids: CASSDSQRSYNEQFF.

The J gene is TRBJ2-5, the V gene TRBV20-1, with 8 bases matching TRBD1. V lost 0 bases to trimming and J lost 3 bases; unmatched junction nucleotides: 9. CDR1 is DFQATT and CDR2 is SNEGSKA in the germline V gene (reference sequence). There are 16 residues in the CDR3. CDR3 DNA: TGCAGTGCTAGAGATCCAGGGACAGGTGGCGAAGAGACCCAGTACTTC. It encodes CSARDPGTGGEETQYF.